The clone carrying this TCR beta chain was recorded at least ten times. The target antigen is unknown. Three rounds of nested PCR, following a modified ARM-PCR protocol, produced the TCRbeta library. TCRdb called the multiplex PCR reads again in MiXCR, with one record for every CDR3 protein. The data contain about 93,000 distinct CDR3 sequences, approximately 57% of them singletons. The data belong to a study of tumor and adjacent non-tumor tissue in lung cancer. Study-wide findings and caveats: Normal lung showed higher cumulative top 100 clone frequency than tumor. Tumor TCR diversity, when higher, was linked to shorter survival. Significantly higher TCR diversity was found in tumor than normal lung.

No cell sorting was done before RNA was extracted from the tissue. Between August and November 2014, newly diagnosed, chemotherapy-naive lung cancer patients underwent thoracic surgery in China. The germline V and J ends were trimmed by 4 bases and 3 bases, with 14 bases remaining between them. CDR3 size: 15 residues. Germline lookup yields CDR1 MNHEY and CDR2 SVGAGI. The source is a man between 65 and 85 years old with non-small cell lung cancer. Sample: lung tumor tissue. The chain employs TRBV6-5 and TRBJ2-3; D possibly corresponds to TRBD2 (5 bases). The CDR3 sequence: CASSSQRRGTDTQYF. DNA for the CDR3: TGTGCCAGCAGTTCCCAGCGGCGTGGAACAGATACGCAGTATTTT.